The next 19 T cell receptor beta chains were all read from a single sample in a study of radiation and T cells in renal cell carcinoma. Sample time point: blood 4 weeks post-SBRT, at nephrectomy. Treatment in this sample: 15 Gy SBRT to primary tumor, nephrectomy 4 weeks later. TCRdb's copy holds only in-frame clones and misses some; the assay was immunoSEQ multiplex PCR. This sample yields 150,000 or so clones, of which about 88% are seen a single time; over 9% belongs to the top ten. The sample consisted of blood, taken from a patient whose treatment included radiotherapy and nephrectomy. The receptors come from a woman in her fifties or sixties with renal cell carcinoma.

This clone appeared a single time. The V gene is TRBV19, the J gene TRBJ1-6, with TRBD1 as a possible D gene (5 bases). The germline V and J ends were trimmed by 5 bases and 7 bases, with 12 bases remaining between them. CDR1 LNHDA and CDR2 SQIVND come from the germline V gene (reference sequence). This CDR3 has 14 amino acids. This CDR3 reads CASSVVGANSPLHF. The CDR3 DNA reads TGTGCCAGTAGTGTCGTTGGGGCGAATTCACCCCTCCACTTT. Drawing the rest from reference TRBV19 and TRBJ1-6, the complete variable domain is DGGITQSPKYLFRKEGQNVTLSCEQNLNHDAMYWYRQDPGQGLRLIYYSQIVNDFQKGDIAEGYSVSREKKESFPLTVTSAQKNPTAFYLCASSVVGANSPLHFGNGTRLTVT.

This clone has a handful of counts. The chain is built from TRBV19 and TRBJ1-2; 9 positions match TRBD1. Germline V gene sequence: CDR1 LNHDA, CDR2 SQIVND (reference sequence). CDR3 length equals 16 residues. J gave up 6 bases and V 1 base, and 9 bases lay outside the gene matches. CDR3 amino acids: CASSIAHRGREHGYTF. CDR3 DNA: TGTGCCAGTAGTATAGCCCACAGGGGGCGCGAGCATGGCTACACCTTC.

This chain joins TRBV5-6 and TRBJ2-2; TRBD1 might be the D (6 bases). CDR3 length: 14 residues. Germline V gene data show CDR1 as SGHDT and CDR2 as YYEEEE. Trimming removed 0 bases from V and 4 bases from J, with 7 bases in between. The CDR3 protein is CASSLGGPTGELFF. For the CDR3, the DNA is TGTGCCAGCAGCTTGGGGGGGCCCACCGGGGAGCTGTTTTTT.

The V and J genes are TRBV11-2 and TRBJ2-7, with 7 bases aligning to TRBD2. The CDR3 runs to 14 residues. The V gene end was trimmed by 6 bases and the J gene end by 3 bases; junction bases not matched to a gene: 8. From germline, CDR1 is SGHAT and CDR2 FQNNGV. The CDR3 bases are TGTGCCAGCAGTCAGCGACTAGCTAGCTACGAGCAGTACTTC. Its translation is CASSQRLASYEQYF.

The genes are TRBV7-8 and TRBJ2-5; 9 nucleotides line up with TRBD1. Trimming removed 5 bases from V and 5 bases from J; junction bases left unmatched: 3. The CDR3 spans 13 residues. Per germline, CDR1 SGHVS and CDR2 FQNEAQ. Here the CDR3 reads CASSIDRGETQYF. The CDR3 DNA is TGTGCCAGCAGCATAGACAGGGGGGAGACCCAGTACTTC. Full variable domain (remainder filled in from reference TRBV7-8 and TRBJ2-5): GAGVSQSPRYKVAKRGQDVALRCDPISGHVSLFWYQQALGQGPEFLTYFQNEAQLDKSGLPSDRFFAERPEGSVSTLKIQRTQQEDSAVYLCASSIDRGETQYFGPGTRLLVL.

CDR3 sequence (DNA): TGTGCCAGCAGCGTAGGTCCTAGCACTAGCACAGATACGCAGTATTTT. It codes for CASSVGPSTSTDTQYF. The V gene is TRBV9, the J gene TRBJ2-3; TRBD2 is a possible D gene (5 bases). V was pared by 0 bases and J by 0 bases, with 11 bases between. This CDR3 region has 16 residues. Germline V CDR1 and CDR2: SGDLS, YYNGEE.

This rearrangement joins TRBV6-1 to TRBJ1-1, with 8 bases matching TRBD1. The CDR3 length is 12 residues. Germline assignment: CDR1 MNHNS and CDR2 SASEGT. With V trimmed by 4 bases and J by 6 bases, 1 base remained unmatched. The CDR3 DNA reads TGTGCCAGCAGTGGGACAGGGCCTGAAGCTTTCTTT. This translates into CASSGTGPEAFF.

The chain carries TRBV28 and TRBJ2-7, with a weak D call TRBD1 (6 bases). V was pared by 5 bases and J by 2 bases, with 16 bases between. Germline V gene sequence: CDR1 MDHEN, CDR2 SYDVKM. This CDR3 has 15 amino acids. This chain's CDR3 is CASSTSGHLTYEQYF. Here the CDR3 DNA reads TGTGCCAGCAGTACATCGGGACACTTAACCTACGAGCAGTACTTC.

The chain carries TRBV4-1 and TRBJ1-5; TRBD1 matches at 7 bases. V lost 2 bases to trimming and J lost 5 bases; unmatched junction nucleotides: 9. The germline V gene has CDR1 MGHRA and CDR2 YSYEKL. The CDR3 is 16 amino acids. The CDR3 region has the DNA TGCGCCAGCAGCCAAAATATGCCAGGGGGATATCAGCCCCAGCATTTT. This sequence encodes CASSQNMPGGYQPQHF.

J is TRBJ1-2 and V is TRBV11-2; D perhaps matches TRBD1 (5 bases). Germline-derived CDR1 and CDR2 are SGHAT and FQNNGV. The CDR3 extends over 16 amino acids. Trimming left V 7 bases short and J 4 bases short, with 22 bases between. CDR3 DNA: TGTGCCAGCACCCAAGGCAGGGACTTCTCAAGCTATGGCTACACCTTC. This gives the protein CASTQGRDFSSYGYTF. Together with reference TRBV11-2 and TRBJ1-2, the CDR3 gives the full variable domain: EAGVAQSPRYKIIEKRQSVAFWCNPISGHATLYWYQQILGQGPKLLIQFQNNGVVDDSQLPKDRFSAERLKGVDSTLKIQPAKLEDSAVYLCASTQGRDFSSYGYTFGSGTRLTVV.

V usage is TRBV9 and J usage is TRBJ1-6; D is unresolved. V shed 2 bases and J shed 7 bases, with 10 bases lying between them. The CDR3 covers 14 residues. Germline-derived CDR1 and CDR2 are SGDLS and YYNGEE. CDR3 nucleotides: TGTGCCAGCAGCGTCGGGTCGCCAAATTCACCCCTCCACTTT. It specifies CASSVGSPNSPLHF. Looking up the rest from reference TRBV9 and TRBJ1-6 gives the full variable domain: DSGVTQTPKHLITATGQRVTLRCSPRSGDLSVYWYQQSLDQGLQFLIQYYNGEERAKGNILERFSAQQFPDLHSELNLSSLELGDSALYFCASSVGSPNSPLHFGNGTRLTVT.

CDR3 amino acids: CASSVARGGWQYF. Written as DNA, the CDR3 is TGTGCCAGCAGCGTAGCAAGGGGAGGGTGGCAGTACTTC. The chain is built from TRBV9 and TRBJ2-7; 7 bases map to TRBD2. Germline CDR1 SGDLS, CDR2 YYNGEE. This CDR3 is built from 13 residues. With V trimmed by 0 bases and J by 9 bases, 6 bases remained unmatched.

The gene calls are TRBV7-3 and TRBJ1-2; 9 bases fit TRBD1. The J segment lost 7 bases and the V segment lost 5 bases, leaving 5 bases of the junction unmatched. Per germline, CDR1 SGHTA and CDR2 FQGTGA. The CDR3 loop spans 13 amino acids. CDR3 DNA sequence: TGTGCCAGCAGCCAGGGACAGGGAAGTGGCTACACCTTC. It yields the protein CASSQGQGSGYTF.

This clone was counted many times. V and J are TRBV9 and TRBJ1-5; perhaps TRBD1 as D (6 bases). The CDR3 sequence is 16 residues long. The V gene's germline CDR1 is SGDLS and CDR2 YYNGEE. Between the trimmed V and J ends, which lost 0 bases and 0 bases, there was a span of 10 bases. The CDR3 sequence is CASSVGPGDSNQPQHF. CDR3 sequence (DNA): TGTGCCAGCAGCGTAGGGCCAGGGGATAGCAATCAGCCCCAGCATTTT.

The chain employs TRBV5-1 and TRBJ1-3; D call uncertain. Trimming stripped 4 bases from V and 0 bases from J, with 8 bases between. CDR1 is SGHRS and CDR2 is YFSETQ in the germline V gene. This CDR3 has 14 residues. The CDR3 reads CASSPGSSGNTIYF. The CDR3 DNA is TGCGCCAGCAGCCCTGGGAGCTCTGGAAACACCATATATTTT. The full variable domain, in which reference TRBV5-1 and TRBJ1-3 provide the parts outside the CDR3, is KAGVTQTPRYLIKTRGQQVTLSCSPISGHRSVSWYQQTPGQGLQFLFEYFSETQRNKGNFPGRFSGRQFSNSRSEMNVSTLELGDSALYLCASSPGSSGNTIYFGEGSWLTVV.

This chain links TRBV5-6 with TRBJ2-1, with a weak D call TRBD1 (8 bases). CDR1 is SGHDT, CDR2 YYEEEE, per germline. V shed 6 bases and J shed 8 bases, with 21 bases lying between them. The CDR3 runs 15 residues. The CDR3 reads CASIPSGTGWHEQFF. CDR3 in DNA: TGTGCCAGCATCCCAAGCGGGACAGGTTGGCATGAGCAGTTCTTC.

This clone was counted once. The V and J genes are TRBV7-2 and TRBJ2-4; either TRBD1 or TRBD2 may supply D (6 bases each). The CDR3 covers 15 residues. Trimming removed 0 bases at V and 10 bases at J, with 16 bases between. Germline V gene lookup returns CDR1 SGHTA and CDR2 FQGNSA. The CDR3 nucleotides are TGTGCCAGCAGCTTAGCAGGGGGGAGTAGTGGTATTCAGTACTTC. It specifies CASSLAGGSSGIQYF.

The V and J genes are TRBV7-9 and TRBJ2-2; D gene uncertain. The CDR3 covers 15 residues. Trimming cost V 3 bases and J 1 base, with 9 bases left between them. Germline loops: CDR1 SEHNR, CDR2 FQNEAQ (reference sequence). The CDR3 DNA sequence: TGTGCCAGCAGCTTCCTCGACAAGAACACCGGGGAGCTGTTTTTT. Its protein product is CASSFLDKNTGELFF.

The rearrangement links TRBV2 to TRBJ2-2, with a tentative D call TRBD1 (5 bases). Germline loops: CDR1 SNHLY, CDR2 FYNNEI. CDR3 length: 12 residues. V lost 4 bases, J lost 7 bases, and 7 bases lay in between. The CDR3 reads CASSAGFGELFF. The CDR3 coding sequence is TGTGCCAGCAGTGCAGGGTTCGGGGAGCTGTTTTTT.